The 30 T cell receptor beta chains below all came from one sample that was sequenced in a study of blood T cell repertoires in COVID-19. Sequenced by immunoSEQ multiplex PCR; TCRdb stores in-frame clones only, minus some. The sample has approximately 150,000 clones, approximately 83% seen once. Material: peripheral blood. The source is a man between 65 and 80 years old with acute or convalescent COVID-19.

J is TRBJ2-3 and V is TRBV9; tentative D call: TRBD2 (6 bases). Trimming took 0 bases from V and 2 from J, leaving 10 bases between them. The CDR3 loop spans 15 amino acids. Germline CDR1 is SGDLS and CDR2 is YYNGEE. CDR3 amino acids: CASSVDGGTTDTQYF. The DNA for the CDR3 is TGTGCCAGCAGCGTAGATGGAGGGACCACAGATACGCAGTATTTT.

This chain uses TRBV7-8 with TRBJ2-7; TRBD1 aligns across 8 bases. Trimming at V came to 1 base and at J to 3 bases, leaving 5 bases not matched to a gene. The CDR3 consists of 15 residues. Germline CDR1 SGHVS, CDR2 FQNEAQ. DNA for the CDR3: TGTGCCAGCAGCTTAGGTCGGACAGGGTACTACGAGCAGTACTTC. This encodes CASSLGRTGYYEQYF.

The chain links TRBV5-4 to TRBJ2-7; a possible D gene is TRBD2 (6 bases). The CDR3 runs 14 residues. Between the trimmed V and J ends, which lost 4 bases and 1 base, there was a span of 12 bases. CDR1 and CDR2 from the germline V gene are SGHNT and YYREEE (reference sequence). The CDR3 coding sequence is TGTGCCAGCAGCCCTACGGCGGGGTCCTACGAGCAGTACTTC. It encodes CASSPTAGSYEQYF.

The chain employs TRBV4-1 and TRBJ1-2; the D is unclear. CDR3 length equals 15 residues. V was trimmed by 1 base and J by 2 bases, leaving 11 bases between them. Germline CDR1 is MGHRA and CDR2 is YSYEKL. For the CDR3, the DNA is TGCGCCAGCAGCCAAGGCGAACAGTCGAACTATGGCTACACCTTC. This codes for CASSQGEQSNYGYTF.

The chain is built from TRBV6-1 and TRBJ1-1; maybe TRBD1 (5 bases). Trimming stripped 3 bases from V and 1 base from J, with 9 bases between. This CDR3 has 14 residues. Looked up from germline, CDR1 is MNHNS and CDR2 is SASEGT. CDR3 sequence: CASSDRVGNTEAFF. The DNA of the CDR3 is TGTGCCAGCAGTGACAGGGTCGGGAACACTGAAGCTTTCTTT.

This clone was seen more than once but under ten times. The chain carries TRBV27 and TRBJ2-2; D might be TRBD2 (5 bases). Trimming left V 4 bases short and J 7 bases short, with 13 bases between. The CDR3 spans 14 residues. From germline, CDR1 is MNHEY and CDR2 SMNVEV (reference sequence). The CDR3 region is CASSSRRTSGELFF. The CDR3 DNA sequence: TGTGCCAGCAGTTCCCGGCGTACTAGCGGGGAGCTGTTTTTT.

In DNA, the CDR3 is TGTGCCAGCAGCCCACCGGGACTAGCGCTTACTAGCACAGATACGCAGTATTTT. It encodes CASSPPGLALTSTDTQYF. The rearrangement uses TRBV6-2 or TRBV6-3 and TRBJ2-3, with TRBD2 matching 10 bases. The V gene's germline CDR1 is MNHEY and CDR2 SVGEGT. Trimming took 6 bases from V and 0 from J; bases not matched to a gene: 12. The CDR3 has 18 amino acids.

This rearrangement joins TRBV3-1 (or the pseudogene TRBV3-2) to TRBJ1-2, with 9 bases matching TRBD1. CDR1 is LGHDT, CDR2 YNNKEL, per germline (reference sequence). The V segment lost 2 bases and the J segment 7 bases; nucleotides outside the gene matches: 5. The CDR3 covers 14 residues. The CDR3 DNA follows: TGTGCCAGCAGCCAACCCGACAGGGGGGCTGGCTACACCTTC. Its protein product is CASSQPDRGAGYTF.

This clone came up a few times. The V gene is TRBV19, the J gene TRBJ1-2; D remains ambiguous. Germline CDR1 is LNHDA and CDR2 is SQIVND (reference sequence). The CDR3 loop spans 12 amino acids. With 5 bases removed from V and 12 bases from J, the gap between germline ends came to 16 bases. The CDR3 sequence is CASSPPAGFNTF. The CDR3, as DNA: TGTGCCAGTAGTCCTCCTGCGGGGTTTAACACCTTC.

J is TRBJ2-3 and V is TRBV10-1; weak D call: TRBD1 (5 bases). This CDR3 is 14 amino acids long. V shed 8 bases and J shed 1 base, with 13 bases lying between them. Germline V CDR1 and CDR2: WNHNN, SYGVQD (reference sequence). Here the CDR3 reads CASCRGIGTDTQYF. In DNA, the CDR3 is TGCGCCAGCTGTAGGGGCATCGGCACAGATACGCAGTATTTT.

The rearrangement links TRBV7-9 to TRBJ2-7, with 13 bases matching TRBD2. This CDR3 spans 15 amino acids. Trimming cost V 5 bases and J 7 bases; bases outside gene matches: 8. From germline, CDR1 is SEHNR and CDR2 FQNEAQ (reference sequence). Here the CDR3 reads CASSLTGLAGHEQYF. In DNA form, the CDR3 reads TGTGCCAGCAGCCTCACGGGACTAGCGGGACATGAGCAGTACTTC.

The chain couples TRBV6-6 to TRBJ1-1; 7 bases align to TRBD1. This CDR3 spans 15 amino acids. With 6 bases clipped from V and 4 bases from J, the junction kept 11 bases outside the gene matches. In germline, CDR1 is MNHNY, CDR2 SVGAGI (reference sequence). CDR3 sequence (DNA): TGTGCCAGCAGAAGCGAGACAGGGTTGGGCACTGAAGCTTTCTTT. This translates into CASRSETGLGTEAFF.

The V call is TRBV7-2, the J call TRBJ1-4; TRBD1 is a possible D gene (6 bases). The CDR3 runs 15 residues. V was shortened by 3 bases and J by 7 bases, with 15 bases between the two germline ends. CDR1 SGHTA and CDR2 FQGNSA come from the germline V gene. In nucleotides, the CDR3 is TGTGCCAGCAGCTTGGCTACAGGGTTGGTTGAAAAACTGTTTTTT. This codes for CASSLATGLVEKLFF.

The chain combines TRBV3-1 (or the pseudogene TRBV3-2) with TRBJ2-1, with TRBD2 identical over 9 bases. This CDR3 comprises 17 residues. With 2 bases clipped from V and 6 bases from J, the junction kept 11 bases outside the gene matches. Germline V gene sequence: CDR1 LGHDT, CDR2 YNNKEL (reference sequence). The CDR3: CASSQSQREVPSNEQFF. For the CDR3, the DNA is TGTGCCAGCAGCCAATCCCAGCGGGAGGTCCCCTCCAATGAGCAGTTCTTC.

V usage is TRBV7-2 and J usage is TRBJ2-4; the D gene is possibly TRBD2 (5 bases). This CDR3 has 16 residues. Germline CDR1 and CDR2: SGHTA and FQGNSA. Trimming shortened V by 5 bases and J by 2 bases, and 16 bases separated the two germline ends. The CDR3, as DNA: TGTGCCAGCAGCCTAACTAGAATTGATCCCAAAAACATTCAGTACTTC. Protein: CASSLTRIDPKNIQYF.

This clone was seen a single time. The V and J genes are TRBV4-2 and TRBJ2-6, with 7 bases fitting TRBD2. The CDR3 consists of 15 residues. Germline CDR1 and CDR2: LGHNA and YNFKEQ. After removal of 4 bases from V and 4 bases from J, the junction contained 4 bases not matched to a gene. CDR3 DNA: TGTGCCAGCAGCCTAAGCGGGACCGGGGCCAACGTCCTGACTTTC. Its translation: CASSLSGTGANVLTF.

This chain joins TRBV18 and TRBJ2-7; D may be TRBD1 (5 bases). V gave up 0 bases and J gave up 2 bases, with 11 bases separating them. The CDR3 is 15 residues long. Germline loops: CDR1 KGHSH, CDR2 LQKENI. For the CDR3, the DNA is TGTGCCAGCTCACCACCGGGAAGGGGCACCTACGAGCAGTACTTC. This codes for CASSPPGRGTYEQYF.

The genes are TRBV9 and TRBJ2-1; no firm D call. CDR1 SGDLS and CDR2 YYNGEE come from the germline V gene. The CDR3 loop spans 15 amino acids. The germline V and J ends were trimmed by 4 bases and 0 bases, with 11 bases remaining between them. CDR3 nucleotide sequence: TGTGCCAGCAGCCTGACTGAGAGCTCCTACAATGAGCAGTTCTTC. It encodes CASSLTESSYNEQFF.

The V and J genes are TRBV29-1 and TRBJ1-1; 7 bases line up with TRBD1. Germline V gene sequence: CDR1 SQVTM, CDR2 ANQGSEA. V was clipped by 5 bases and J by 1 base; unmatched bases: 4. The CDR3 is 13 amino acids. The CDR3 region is CSVLTGTNTEAFF. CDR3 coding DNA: TGCAGCGTTTTGACAGGGACGAACACTGAAGCTTTCTTT.

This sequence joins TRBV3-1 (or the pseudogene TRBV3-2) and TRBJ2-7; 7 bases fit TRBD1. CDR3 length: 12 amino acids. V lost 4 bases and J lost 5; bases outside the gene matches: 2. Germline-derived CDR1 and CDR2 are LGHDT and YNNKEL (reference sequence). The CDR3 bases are TGTGCCAGCAGCCGGACAGGCCACGAGCAGTACTTC. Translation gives CASSRTGHEQYF.

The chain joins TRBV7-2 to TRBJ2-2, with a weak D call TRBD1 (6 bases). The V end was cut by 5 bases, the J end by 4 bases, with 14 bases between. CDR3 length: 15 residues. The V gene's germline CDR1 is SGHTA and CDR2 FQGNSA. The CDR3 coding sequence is TGTGCCAGCAGCGCCGACAGGTCTATCACCGGGGAGCTGTTTTTT. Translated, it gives CASSADRSITGELFF.

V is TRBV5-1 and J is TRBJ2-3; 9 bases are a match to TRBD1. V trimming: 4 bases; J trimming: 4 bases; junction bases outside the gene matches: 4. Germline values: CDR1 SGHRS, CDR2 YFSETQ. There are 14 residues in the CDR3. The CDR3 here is CASSRDRVADTQYF. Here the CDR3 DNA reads TGCGCCAGCAGCCGGGACAGGGTAGCAGATACGCAGTATTTT.

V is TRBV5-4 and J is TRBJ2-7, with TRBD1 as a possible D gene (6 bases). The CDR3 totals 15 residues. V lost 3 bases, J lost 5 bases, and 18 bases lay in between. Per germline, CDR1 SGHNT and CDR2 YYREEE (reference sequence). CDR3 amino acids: CASSSRKGDPHEQYF. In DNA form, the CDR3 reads TGTGCCAGCAGCTCAAGAAAGGGGGACCCCCACGAGCAGTACTTC.

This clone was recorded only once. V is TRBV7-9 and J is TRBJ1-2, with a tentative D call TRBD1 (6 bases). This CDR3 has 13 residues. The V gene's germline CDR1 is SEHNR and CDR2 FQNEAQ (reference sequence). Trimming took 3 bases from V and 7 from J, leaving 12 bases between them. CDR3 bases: TGTGCCAGCAGCTTCGGGGGGCAGGGTGGCTACACCTTC. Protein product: CASSFGGQGGYTF.

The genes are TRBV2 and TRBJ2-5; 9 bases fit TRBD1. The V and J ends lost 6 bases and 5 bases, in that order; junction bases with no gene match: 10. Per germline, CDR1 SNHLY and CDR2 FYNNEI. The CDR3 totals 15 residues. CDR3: CASREDRGALETQYF. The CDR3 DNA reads TGTGCCAGCAGAGAGGACAGGGGCGCCCTTGAGACCCAGTACTTC.

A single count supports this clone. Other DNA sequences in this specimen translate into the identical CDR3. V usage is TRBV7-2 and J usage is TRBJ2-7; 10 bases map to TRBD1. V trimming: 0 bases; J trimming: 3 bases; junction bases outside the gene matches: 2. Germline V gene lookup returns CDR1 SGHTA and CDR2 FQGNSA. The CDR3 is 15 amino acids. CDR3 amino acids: CASSLAGTGDYEQYF. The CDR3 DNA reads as TGTGCCAGCAGCTTAGCCGGGACAGGGGACTACGAGCAGTACTTC.

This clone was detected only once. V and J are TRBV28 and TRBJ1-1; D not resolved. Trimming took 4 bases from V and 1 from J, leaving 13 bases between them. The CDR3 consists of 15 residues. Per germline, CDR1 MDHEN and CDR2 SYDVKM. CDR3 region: CASSYYLTGNTEAFF. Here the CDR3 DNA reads TGTGCCAGCAGTTACTACCTAACGGGGAACACTGAAGCTTTCTTT.

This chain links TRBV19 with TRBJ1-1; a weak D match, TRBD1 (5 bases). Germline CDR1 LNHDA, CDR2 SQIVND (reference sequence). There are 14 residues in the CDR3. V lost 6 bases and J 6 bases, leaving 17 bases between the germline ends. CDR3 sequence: CASRVGGINSEAFF. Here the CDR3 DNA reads TGTGCCAGTAGGGTGGGGGGGATCAACTCTGAAGCTTTCTTT.

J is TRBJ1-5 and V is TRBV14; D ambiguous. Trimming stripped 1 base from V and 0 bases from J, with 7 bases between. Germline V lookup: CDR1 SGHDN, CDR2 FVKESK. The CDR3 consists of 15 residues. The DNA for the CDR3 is TGTGCCAGCAGCCAAGGGGCAGGTAGCAATCAGCCCCAGCATTTT. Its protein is CASSQGAGSNQPQHF.

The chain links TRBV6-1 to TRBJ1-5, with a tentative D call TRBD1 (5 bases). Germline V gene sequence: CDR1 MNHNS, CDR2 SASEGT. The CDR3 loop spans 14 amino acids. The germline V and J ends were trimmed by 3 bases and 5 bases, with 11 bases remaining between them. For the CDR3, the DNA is TGTGCCAGCAGTGACCGACAGCTTCATCAGCCCCAGCATTTT. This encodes CASSDRQLHQPQHF.